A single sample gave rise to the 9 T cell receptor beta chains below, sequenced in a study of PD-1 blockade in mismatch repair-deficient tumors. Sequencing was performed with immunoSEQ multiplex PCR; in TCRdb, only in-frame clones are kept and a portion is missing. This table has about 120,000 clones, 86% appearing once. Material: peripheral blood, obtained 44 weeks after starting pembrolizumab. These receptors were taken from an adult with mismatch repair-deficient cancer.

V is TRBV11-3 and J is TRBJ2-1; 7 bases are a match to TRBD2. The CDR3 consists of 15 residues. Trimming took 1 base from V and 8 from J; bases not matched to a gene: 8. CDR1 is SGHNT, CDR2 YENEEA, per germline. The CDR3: CASSLAGGPTDEQFF. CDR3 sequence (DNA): TGTGCCAGCAGCTTAGCGGGAGGACCCACCGATGAGCAGTTCTTC.

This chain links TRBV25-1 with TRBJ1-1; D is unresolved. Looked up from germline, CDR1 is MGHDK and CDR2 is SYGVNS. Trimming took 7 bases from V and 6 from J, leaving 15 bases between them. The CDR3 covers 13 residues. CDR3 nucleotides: TGTGCCAGCACGGAGGAGAACTGGGCTGAAGCTTTCTTT. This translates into CASTEENWAEAFF.

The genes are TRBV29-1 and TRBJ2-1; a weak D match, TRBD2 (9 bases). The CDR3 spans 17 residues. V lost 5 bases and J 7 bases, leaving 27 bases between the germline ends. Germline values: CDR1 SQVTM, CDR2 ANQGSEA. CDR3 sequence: CSVPDREGLASWNEQFF. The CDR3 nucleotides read TGCAGCGTTCCGGACAGGGAGGGACTAGCATCGTGGAATGAGCAGTTCTTC.

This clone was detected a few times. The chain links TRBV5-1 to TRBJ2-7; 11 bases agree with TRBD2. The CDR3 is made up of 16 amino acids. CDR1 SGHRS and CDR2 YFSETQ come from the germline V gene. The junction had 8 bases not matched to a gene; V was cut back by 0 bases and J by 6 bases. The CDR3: CASSLGTSGRLSEQYF. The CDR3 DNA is TGCGCCAGCAGCTTGGGAACTAGCGGGAGATTATCCGAGCAGTACTTC.

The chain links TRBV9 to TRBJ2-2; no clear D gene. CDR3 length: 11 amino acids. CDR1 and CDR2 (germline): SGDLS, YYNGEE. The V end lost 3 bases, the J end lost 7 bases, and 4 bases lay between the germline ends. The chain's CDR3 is CASSGRGELFF. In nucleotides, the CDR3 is TGTGCCAGCAGCGGGCGCGGGGAGCTGTTTTTT.

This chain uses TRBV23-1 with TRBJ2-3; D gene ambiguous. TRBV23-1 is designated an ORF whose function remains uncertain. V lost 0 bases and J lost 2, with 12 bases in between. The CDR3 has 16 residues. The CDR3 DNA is TGCGCCAGCAGTCAATCCAGCAGGTTACACACAGATACGCAGTATTTT. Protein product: CASSQSSRLHTDTQYF.

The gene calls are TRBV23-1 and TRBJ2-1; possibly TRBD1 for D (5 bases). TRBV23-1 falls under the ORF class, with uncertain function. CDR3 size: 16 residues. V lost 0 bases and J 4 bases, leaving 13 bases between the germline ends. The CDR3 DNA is TGCGCCAGCAGTCAATCGTGCGGACACCGGTACAATGAGCAGTTCTTC. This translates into CASSQSCGHRYNEQFF.

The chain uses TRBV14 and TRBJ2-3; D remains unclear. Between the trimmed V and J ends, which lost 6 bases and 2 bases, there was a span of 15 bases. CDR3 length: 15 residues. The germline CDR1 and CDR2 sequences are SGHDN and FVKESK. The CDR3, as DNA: TGTGCCAGCAGGAGAAAAGGAGTGTCCACAGATACGCAGTATTTT. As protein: CASRRKGVSTDTQYF.

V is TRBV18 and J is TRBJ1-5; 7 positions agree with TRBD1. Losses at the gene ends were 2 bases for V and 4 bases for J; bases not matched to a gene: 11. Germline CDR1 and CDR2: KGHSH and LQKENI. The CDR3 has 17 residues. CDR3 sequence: CASSPGLGGPWNQPQHF. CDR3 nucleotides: TGTGCCAGCTCACCAGGTTTAGGGGGCCCTTGGAATCAGCCCCAGCATTTT.